Listed below are T cell receptor beta chains from one sample, sequenced in a study of T cell repertoires in cytomegalovirus infection. TCRdb re-called the reads through MiXCR, storing one row per CDR3 protein. The data hold around 570,000 distinct CDR3 sequences, with 40% observed a single time. No cognate antigen is known for these TCRs. This sample comprised cultured PBMCs, obtained from culture after CMV antigen stimulation. The receptors here all came from a human donor in good health (CMV status not recorded). Some clones in this sample may be carry-over from other donors' samples. Each CDR3 is given with its conserved first and last residue. D genes are given only for firm matches. Expanded clones get a size class; other rows say once, few or many, or leave the size out.

d_gene,v_gene,j_gene,abundance,CDR3aa,CDR3nt
-,TRBV6-5,TRBJ1-6,-,CASSPETSSYNSPLHF,TGTGCCAGCAGTCCTGAGACAAGCTCCTATAATTCACCCCTCCACTTT
-,TRBV29-1,TRBJ2-7,-,CSVERDSPHEQYF,TGCAGCGTTGAACGAGACAGTCCCCACGAGCAGTACTTC
-,TRBV24-1,TRBJ1-1,few,CATYPGPLEAFF,TGTGCCACTTACCCGGGACCGCTTGAAGCTTTCTTT
-,TRBV20-1,TRBJ2-7,few,CSARGVDEQYF,TGCAGTGCCAGAGGAGTAGACGAGCAGTACTTC
-,TRBV6-2/TRBV6-3,TRBJ1-6,-,CASSTAAGGNSPLHF,TGTGCCAGCAGTACCGCCGCGGGCGGTAATTCACCCCTCCACTTT
-,TRBV19,TRBJ2-1,few,CASSILTGQNAYNEQFF,TGTGCCAGTAGTATCCTCACCGGACAGAACGCCTACAATGAGCAGTTCTTC
-,TRBV30,TRBJ1-5,-,CAWSVGNQPQHF,TGTGCCTGGAGTGTAGGTAATCAGCCCCAGCATTTT
-,TRBV10-3,TRBJ2-7,few,CAISESRSPYEQYF,TGTGCCATCAGTGAGTCCAGGTCCCCCTACGAGCAGTACTTC
-,TRBV10-3,TRBJ1-1,-,CAISGLRNTEAFF,TGTGCCATCAGTGGGCTTAGGAACACTGAAGCTTTCTTT
-,TRBV6-5,TRBJ2-5,few,CASGRLQETQYF,TGTGCCAGCGGTAGACTACAAGAGACCCAGTACTTC
-,TRBV5-1,TRBJ2-3,-,CASSPSSRTTDTQYF,TGCGCCAGCAGCCCAAGTAGCAGAACCACAGATACGCAGTATTTT
-,TRBV14,TRBJ1-3,-,CASSQRGNTIYF,TGTGCCAGCAGCCAGCGGGGCAACACCATATATTTT
-,TRBV12-3/TRBV12-4,TRBJ2-5,-,CASSSPHRGRETQYF,TGTGCCAGCAGCTCCCCACATCGGGGGCGGGAGACCCAGTACTTC
-,TRBV4-3,TRBJ1-5,-,CASSQDYKVYSNQPQHF,TGCGCCAGCAGCCAAGATTATAAGGTGTATAGCAATCAGCCCCAGCATTTT
-,TRBV7-2,TRBJ1-4,-,CASSNSRGRDEKLFF,TGTGCCAGCAGCAATTCTCGGGGACGTGATGAAAAACTGTTTTTT
-,TRBV7-2,TRBJ1-6,-,CASSQQGKGSPLHF,TGTGCCAGCAGCCAACAGGGAAAAGGTTCACCCCTCCACTTT
-,TRBV11-2,TRBJ2-1,-,CASGRGHNEQFF,TGTGCCAGCGGCCGGGGTCACAATGAGCAGTTCTTC
-,TRBV6-1,TRBJ2-5,few,CASSEATSLGGIQYF,TGTGCCAGCAGTGAAGCCACTAGTTTGGGGGGTATTCAGTACTTC
-,TRBV5-4,TRBJ1-5,-,CASSLDGGGNQPQHF,TGTGCCAGCAGCTTGGACGGAGGGGGCAATCAGCCCCAGCATTTT
-,TRBV7-6,TRBJ2-1,-,CASSLVLASNEQFF,TGTGCCAGCAGCTTAGTCCTAGCTAGCAATGAGCAGTTCTTC
-,TRBV7-9,TRBJ2-1,few,CASSWGRGAYNEQFF,TGTGCCAGCAGCTGGGGCAGGGGGGCCTACAATGAGCAGTTCTTC
-,TRBV14,TRBJ1-1,-,CASSQDYGLGTEAFF,TGTGCCAGCAGCCAAGATTATGGGCTGGGCACTGAAGCTTTCTTT
-,TRBV7-2,TRBJ2-7,few,CASSTIGSAGYEQYF,TGTGCCAGCAGCACAATCGGGTCAGCTGGGTACGAGCAGTACTTC
-,TRBV19,TRBJ1-1,-,CASTPWEGTEAFF,TGTGCCAGTACCCCATGGGAGGGCACTGAAGCTTTCTTT